The rows below give T cell receptor beta chains drawn from one sample of a study of response to subunit inactivated influenza vaccine. TCRdb re-derived calls from the RT-PCR reads in MiXCR, one entry per CDR3 protein. The sample comprises hundreds of thousands of distinct CDR3 sequences, about 25% of which are singletons, and approximately 1.9% rests with the top ten. The source was CD4+ T cells sorted from PBMCs, collected less than 6 days after vaccination. All receptors derive from a man aged 45-65 years who received an inactivated influenza vaccine. CDR3s include the opening cysteine and the closing phenylalanine or tryptophan. Each record gives: CDR3 protein, CDR3 DNA, clone size, D gene, V gene, J gene. A D gene is named only where the DNA matches it firmly. Clone size is stated in some rows and not others, as once, few, many or a class when expanded.

CDR3: CAWRGKASSLEQFF
DNA: TGTGCCTGGAGGGGAAAAGCCTCATCTCTTGAGCAGTTCTTC
size: few
D: -
V: TRBV30
J: TRBJ2-1

CDR3: CASSRDRGLQPQHF
DNA: TGTGCCAGCAGCCGGGACAGGGGGCTTCAGCCCCAGCATTTT
size: few
D: TRBD1
V: TRBV12-3/TRBV12-4
J: TRBJ1-5

CDR3: CSATSVWGSGRGGNEQFF
DNA: TGCAGTGCTACCTCCGTATGGGGAAGCGGGAGGGGCGGGAATGAGCAGTTCTTC
size: many
D: TRBD2
V: TRBV20-1
J: TRBJ2-1

CDR3: CATSRDRGQGNEKLFF
DNA: TGTGCCACCAGCAGAGATCGTGGACAGGGAAATGAAAAACTGTTTTTT
size: -
D: TRBD1
V: TRBV15
J: TRBJ1-4

CDR3: CASSYTPVSPIYEQYF
DNA: TGTGCCAGCAGTTACACCCCGGTTAGTCCGATCTACGAGCAGTACTTC
size: -
D: -
V: TRBV6-5
J: TRBJ2-7

CDR3: CASSPGTPTNYGYTF
DNA: TGTGCCAGCAGCCCTGGGACGCCAACTAACTATGGCTACACCTTC
size: -
D: -
V: TRBV5-5
J: TRBJ1-2

CDR3: CASSFDTGTGRTEAFF
DNA: TGTGCCAGCAGCTTTGATACGGGGACAGGGCGCACTGAAGCTTTCTTT
size: -
D: TRBD1
V: TRBV5-5
J: TRBJ1-1

CDR3: CASSLNPFMGAGATEAFF
DNA: TGCGCCAGCAGCTTGAACCCATTTATGGGGGCCGGAGCCACTGAAGCTTTCTTT
size: -
D: -
V: TRBV5-1
J: TRBJ1-1

CDR3: CASSQDGVSTDTQYF
DNA: TGTGCCAGCAGCCAAGACGGGGTTAGCACAGATACGCAGTATTTT
size: -
D: -
V: TRBV3-1
J: TRBJ2-3

CDR3: CASPLGVRETQYF
DNA: TGTGCCTCCCCCCTAGGAGTTCGAGAGACCCAGTACTTC
size: many
D: -
V: TRBV27
J: TRBJ2-5

CDR3: CASSLDPAREQYF
DNA: TGTGCCAGCAGCTTAGATCCGGCCCGAGAGCAGTACTTC
size: -
D: -
V: TRBV7-2
J: TRBJ2-7

CDR3: CASSQTSGRQYF
DNA: TGTGCCAGCAGTCAAACTAGTGGGAGGCAGTACTTC
size: -
D: -
V: TRBV6-2/TRBV6-3
J: TRBJ2-7

CDR3: CASSWDRWSQTQYF
DNA: TGTGCTAGCAGCTGGGACAGATGGTCCCAGACCCAGTACTTC
size: -
D: TRBD1
V: TRBV7-7
J: TRBJ2-5

CDR3: CASSLRQALDEQFF
DNA: TGTGCCAGCAGCTTGAGACAGGCCCTGGATGAGCAGTTCTTC
size: -
D: -
V: TRBV7-2
J: TRBJ2-1

CDR3: CASSNGQGKTQYF
DNA: TGTGCCAGCAGCAATGGACAGGGAAAGACCCAGTACTTC
size: few
D: TRBD1
V: TRBV7-8
J: TRBJ2-5

CDR3: CASSELSRGFQPQHF
DNA: TGTGCCAGCAGTGAATTGTCGAGGGGGTTTCAGCCCCAGCATTTT
size: many
D: -
V: TRBV6-1
J: TRBJ1-5

CDR3: CSASRGLLRLWEQYF
DNA: TGCAGTGCTTCAAGGGGACTTTTACGCTTATGGGAGCAGTACTTC
size: few
D: -
V: TRBV20-1
J: TRBJ2-7

CDR3: CAISVERTYEQYF
DNA: TGTGCCATCAGTGTAGAACGGACCTACGAGCAGTACTTC
size: -
D: -
V: TRBV10-3
J: TRBJ2-7

CDR3: CASSRQGARGETQYF
DNA: TGTGCCAGCAGTCGACAGGGGGCGCGCGGGGAGACCCAGTACTTC
size: -
D: TRBD1
V: TRBV27
J: TRBJ2-5

CDR3: CASTDRQMGGYTF
DNA: TGTGCCAGCACTGACAGACAGATGGGCGGCTACACCTTC
size: -
D: -
V: TRBV6-2/TRBV6-3
J: TRBJ1-2

CDR3: CSARVASGTRTDTQYF
DNA: TGCAGTGCTAGAGTGGCTAGCGGGACACGCACAGATACGCAGTATTTT
size: few
D: TRBD2
V: TRBV20-1
J: TRBJ2-3

CDR3: CASRPGQLPYGYTF
DNA: TGTGCCAGCAGGCCGGGACAACTCCCTTATGGCTACACCTTC
size: few
D: -
V: TRBV12-3/TRBV12-4
J: TRBJ1-2

CDR3: CASSPRTGSPIQYF
DNA: TGCGCCAGCAGCCCTCGGACAGGGAGCCCCATTCAGTACTTC
size: -
D: TRBD1
V: TRBV5-1
J: TRBJ2-4

CDR3: CASSLLISRGGRTGELFF
DNA: TGTGCCAGCAGCCTACTCATTTCACGGGGGGGCCGGACCGGGGAGCTGTTTTTT
size: -
D: TRBD2
V: TRBV7-6
J: TRBJ2-2

CDR3: CASSFPPNEQFF
DNA: TGTGCCAGCAGCTTTCCCCCCAATGAGCAGTTCTTC
size: -
D: -
V: TRBV7-2
J: TRBJ2-1

CDR3: CASSRMAVSYEQYF
DNA: TGTGCCAGCAGTAGAATGGCGGTCTCCTACGAGCAGTACTTC
size: many
D: -
V: TRBV12-3/TRBV12-4
J: TRBJ2-7

CDR3: CASSLDRGNNEQFF
DNA: TGCGCCAGCAGCTTAGACAGGGGGAACAATGAGCAGTTCTTC
size: few
D: TRBD1
V: TRBV5-1
J: TRBJ2-1

CDR3: CASSISGTALAGELFF
DNA: TGCGCCAGCAGCATATCCGGGACTGCCTTGGCCGGGGAGCTGTTTTTT
size: -
D: -
V: TRBV5-1
J: TRBJ2-2

CDR3: CASSLLSPLHF
DNA: TGTGCCAGCAGCTTATTGTCACCCCTCCACTTT
size: few
D: -
V: TRBV7-2
J: TRBJ1-6

CDR3: CSVEGRGYTF
DNA: TGCAGCGTTGAAGGTCGTGGCTACACCTTC
size: few
D: -
V: TRBV29-1
J: TRBJ1-2

CDR3: CASSPQQGSYNEQFF
DNA: TGTGCCAGCTCACCGCAACAGGGCTCCTACAATGAGCAGTTCTTC
size: few
D: -
V: TRBV18
J: TRBJ2-1

CDR3: CASSYSEREDTDTQYF
DNA: TGTGCCAGCAGTTACTCGGAGCGGGAGGACACAGATACGCAGTATTTT
size: -
D: TRBD2
V: TRBV6-5
J: TRBJ2-3

CDR3: CASEAGDSYEQYF
DNA: TGTGCCAGTGAAGCGGGAGACTCCTACGAGCAGTACTTC
size: few
D: TRBD2
V: TRBV6-2/TRBV6-3
J: TRBJ2-7

CDR3: CASSLAPGNGYTF
DNA: TGCGCCAGCAGCTTGGCACCAGGGAATGGCTACACCTTC
size: few
D: -
V: TRBV5-1
J: TRBJ1-2

CDR3: CASSQEPRDLEQFF
DNA: TGTGCCAGCAGCCAAGAACCCCGGGACTTAGAGCAGTTCTTC
size: -
D: -
V: TRBV4-2
J: TRBJ2-1

CDR3: CSARGSGGASDTQYF
DNA: TGCAGTGCTAGAGGGAGCGGGGGGGCCTCAGATACGCAGTATTTT
size: -
D: TRBD2
V: TRBV20-1
J: TRBJ2-3

CDR3: CASSWQGPTQETQYF
DNA: TGTGCCAGCAGCTGGCAGGGCCCTACCCAAGAGACCCAGTACTTC
size: -
D: -
V: TRBV28
J: TRBJ2-5

CDR3: CASQENSNQPQHF
DNA: TGTGCCAGCCAGGAGAATAGCAATCAGCCCCAGCATTTT
size: -
D: -
V: TRBV2
J: TRBJ1-5

CDR3: CASSFREFVHNEQFF
DNA: TGCGCCAGCAGCTTCAGGGAATTCGTCCACAATGAGCAGTTCTTC
size: -
D: -
V: TRBV5-1
J: TRBJ2-1

CDR3: CASMPGHSYEQYF
DNA: TGTGCCAGCATGCCAGGGCACTCCTACGAGCAGTACTTC
size: few
D: -
V: TRBV6-6
J: TRBJ2-7

CDR3: CASSPSAGRGLYNEQFF
DNA: TGTGCCAGCTCCCCATCGGCAGGGCGGGGACTCTACAATGAGCAGTTCTTC
size: -
D: -
V: TRBV7-2
J: TRBJ2-1